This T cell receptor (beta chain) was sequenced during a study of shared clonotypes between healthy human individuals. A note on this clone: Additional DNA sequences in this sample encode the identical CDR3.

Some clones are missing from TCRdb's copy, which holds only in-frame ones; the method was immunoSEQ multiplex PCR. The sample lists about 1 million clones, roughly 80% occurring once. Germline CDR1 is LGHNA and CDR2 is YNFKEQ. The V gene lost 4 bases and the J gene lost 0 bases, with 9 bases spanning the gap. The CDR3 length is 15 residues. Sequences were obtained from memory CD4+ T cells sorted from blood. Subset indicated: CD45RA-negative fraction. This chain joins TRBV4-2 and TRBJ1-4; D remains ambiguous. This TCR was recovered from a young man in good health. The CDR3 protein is CASSPDGATNEKLFF. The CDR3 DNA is TGTGCCAGCAGCCCCGACGGTGCAACTAATGAAAAACTGTTTTTT.